This TCR beta chain appears in the sequencing data of a study of T cells after yellow fever vaccination. About the study: In the case of low-cell-number fractions, SMART-Seq v4 Ultra Low Input was used for preparation.

TCRdb recomputed calls from the 5' RACE reads with MiXCR, one row per CDR3 protein. The sample lists 250,000 to 300,000 distinct CDR3 sequences; 10% to 15% were seen once. This clonotype has just a few counts. Its antigen is not identified. Whole-study findings and limits: Faster peaking, at day 5 versus 15, marked a secondary response that was weaker. Repertoires obtained by FACS sorting could include abundant clonotypes that entered as contaminants from the bulk population. Post-booster repertoires again held most primary-vaccination clones (roughly 96% CD4, roughly 90% CD8).

The source material was CD4+ T cells sorted from PBMCs, sampled 45 days after the yellow fever booster vaccination. This TCR was sampled from a man aged 30-40 years who received the YFV17D yellow fever vaccine.

CDR3 loop: CASSQVGLAEETQYF. The CDR3 DNA reads as TGCGCCAGCAGCCAAGTCGGGCTAGCGGAAGAGACCCAGTACTTC. The V call is TRBV4-3, the J call TRBJ2-5, with 7 bases identical to TRBD2. This CDR3 has 15 residues. CDR1 and CDR2 (germline): LGHNA, YSLEER. V dropped 1 base and J dropped 3; count of bases not matched to a gene: 5.